This passage covers 3 T cell receptor beta chains from one sample sequenced in a study of patients and donors after allogeneic stem cell transplantation. TCRdb reprocessed the RT-PCR reads via MiXCR and lists one record per CDR3 protein. The table records approximately 410,000 distinct CDR3 sequences, 16% of them present only once. Sequences were obtained from blood, either unsorted or a sorted T cell fraction (not recorded which). The origin of the receptors is a human donor who was either an allogeneic HSCT recipient or a stem cell or donor lymphocyte infusion donor (not recorded which). It is not recorded whose cells these are; they may come from a transplant donor.

Only a few counts were recorded for this clonotype. V and J are TRBV20-1 and TRBJ1-1, with D unclear. The CDR3 extends over 11 amino acids. The germline V gene has CDR1 DFQATT and CDR2 SNEGSKA (reference sequence). Trimming took off 3 bases at V and 4 bases at J, with 6 bases between the two ends. The CDR3 region is CSASRSTEAFF. DNA of the CDR3: TGCAGTGCTAGCCGGAGCACTGAAGCTTTCTTT.

Only a few counts were recorded for this clonotype. The rearrangement joins TRBV21-1 to TRBJ2-2; the table's D call, TRBD1, has no DNA check behind it. TRBV21-1 is a pseudogene locus. CDR3 size: 14 residues. CDR3 sequence: CASSGLDRAGELFF. Written as DNA, the CDR3 is TGTGCCAGCAGCGGTTTGGACAGGGCCGGGGAGCTGTTTTTT.

This clonotype was detected only a few times. This chain connects TRBV12-3 or TRBV12-4 to TRBJ2-1, with D perhaps TRBD2 (5 bases). Trimming left V 3 bases short and J 4 bases short, with 10 bases between. This CDR3 is built from 14 residues. The CDR3 here is CASSLRTPYNEQFF. The CDR3, as DNA: TGTGCCAGCAGTTTGAGGACTCCTTACAATGAGCAGTTCTTC.